The clone carrying this T cell receptor beta chain was seen many times. Preparation of the TCRbeta library used unique molecular identifiers. From the PCR reads, TCRdb called clonotypes with MiXCR, one entry per CDR3 protein. The data contain 500,000 to 750,000 distinct CDR3 sequences, 10% to 15% of them singletons. The sample originates from a study of T-cell reconstitution after alpha-beta-depleted transplantation in children. The ends lost 5 bases at V and 5 bases at J; junction bases unmatched: 10. Per germline, CDR1 MDHEN and CDR2 SYDVKM. This CDR3 comprises 16 residues. The sequence was collected from a male patient under 18 who had a stem cell transplant for acute myeloid leukemia, so the T cells may come from the graft donor. Specimen: PBMCs, mostly from graft donor cells, collected 360 days after TCRalphabeta/CD19-depleted stem cell transplant. V gene TRBV28 combines with J gene TRBJ2-5; 11 bases map to TRBD2. CDR3 DNA sequence: TGTGCCAGCAGTAGCCTAGCGGGAGGTGGGGAGGAGACCCAGTACTTC. This sequence encodes CASSSLAGGGEETQYF.